Sequencing of this T cell receptor (beta chain) was carried out in a study of control samples from healthy donors and cancer patients. The germline gives CDR1 ENHRY, CDR2 SYGVKD. Trimming removed 1 base from V and 2 bases from J, with 12 bases in between. The CDR3 is made up of 15 amino acids. TCRdb keeps only in-frame clones here, not all; method: immunoSEQ multiplex PCR. Seen in this sample are 150,000 to 200,000 clones; the ten most common clones hold approximately 2.2%. The material sequenced was blood. This TCR derives from a woman in her twenties or thirties in good health. The J gene is TRBJ2-7, the V gene TRBV10-3, with no clear D. CDR3 amino acids: CAISELGSSTYEQYF. The CDR3 DNA follows: TGTGCCATCAGTGAGTTGGGGTCCTCAACCTACGAGCAGTACTTC.